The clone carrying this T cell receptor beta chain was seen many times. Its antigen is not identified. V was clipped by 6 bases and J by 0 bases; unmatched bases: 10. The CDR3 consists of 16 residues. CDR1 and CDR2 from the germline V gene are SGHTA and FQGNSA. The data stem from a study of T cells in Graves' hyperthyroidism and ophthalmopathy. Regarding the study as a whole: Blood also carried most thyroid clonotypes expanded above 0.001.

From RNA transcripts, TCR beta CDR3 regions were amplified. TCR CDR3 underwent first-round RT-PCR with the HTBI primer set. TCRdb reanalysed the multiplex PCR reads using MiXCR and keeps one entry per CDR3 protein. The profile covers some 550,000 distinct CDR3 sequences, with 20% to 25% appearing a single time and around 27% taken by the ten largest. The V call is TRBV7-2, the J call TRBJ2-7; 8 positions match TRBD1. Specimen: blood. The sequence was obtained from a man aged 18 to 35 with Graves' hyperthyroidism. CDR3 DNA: TGTGCCAGCAGTCAGGGGACAGGCCGCGCCTCCTACGAGCAGTACTTC. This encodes CASSQGTGRASYEQYF.